Listed here are 30 T cell receptor beta chains from one sample, sequenced in a study of ipilimumab plus nivolumab after autologous stem cell transplantation. This table comes from immunoSEQ multiplex PCR, and its TCRdb copy is limited to in-frame clones, with some not included. The sample shows 37,000 or so clones, almost 95% of them seen only once. This specimen was PBMCs, taken in a trial of ipilimumab plus nivolumab as post-transplant consolidation. Receptors originate from a male donor with multiple myeloma.

The chain recombines TRBV11-2 with TRBJ1-2, with 7 bases identical to TRBD1. Per germline, CDR1 SGHAT and CDR2 FQNNGV. This CDR3 is 15 amino acids long. J lost 8 bases, V lost 0 bases, and 9 bases had no gene match. The CDR3 is CASSLEEGAGRGYTF. The CDR3 nucleotides read TGTGCCAGCAGCTTAGAGGAGGGGGCGGGACGCGGCTACACCTTC.

This clone was counted a single time. The chain couples TRBV12-5 to TRBJ1-5; D is uncertain. With 3 bases removed from V and 10 bases from J, the gap between germline ends came to 19 bases. The CDR3 runs to 15 residues. Germline-derived CDR1 and CDR2 are LGHNT and FRNRAP. The CDR3 loop is CASGLSPYPWTPQHF. CDR3 bases: TGTGCTAGTGGTTTATCCCCCTACCCCTGGACCCCCCAGCATTTT.

The CDR3 is CASSPETSGRDTQYF. The DNA for the CDR3 is TGTGCCAGCAGCCCCGAGACTAGCGGGAGGGATACGCAGTATTTT. The rearrangement joins TRBV7-9 to TRBJ2-3, with 13 bases identical to TRBD2. Germline CDR1 and CDR2: SEHNR and FQNEAQ (reference sequence). This CDR3 contains 15 residues. With 5 bases clipped from V and 6 bases from J, the junction kept 5 bases outside the gene matches.

This clone has just one count. The chain couples TRBV20-1 to TRBJ2-1; D possibly corresponds to TRBD1 (5 bases). V lost 3 bases to trimming and J lost 9 bases, with 9 bases between them. Germline CDR1 reads DFQATT; CDR2 reads SNEGSKA (reference sequence). This CDR3 contains 11 residues. The CDR3 DNA reads TGCAGTGCTAGGGGGCCCCTTGAGCAGTTCTTC. As protein: CSARGPLEQFF.

This sequence joins TRBV7-9 and TRBJ2-5, with a possible D match to TRBD2 (5 bases). Between the trimmed V and J ends, which lost 3 bases and 5 bases, there was a span of 16 bases. Germline assignment: CDR1 SEHNR and CDR2 FQNEAQ (reference sequence). CDR3 length: 15 amino acids. In DNA form, the CDR3 reads TGTGCCAGCAGCTTTGGCGCGTCTTCGGGGGAGACCCAGTACTTC. Encoded protein: CASSFGASSGETQYF.

The rearrangement links TRBV2 to TRBJ2-7, with D perhaps TRBD1 or TRBD2 (5 bases each). Germline V gene lookup returns CDR1 SNHLY and CDR2 FYNNEI. This CDR3 has 12 amino acids. The germline V and J ends were trimmed by 6 bases and 2 bases, with 8 bases remaining between them. The DNA of the CDR3 is TGTGCCAGCAGGAGGGGTACCTACGAGCAGTACTTC. Residues: CASRRGTYEQYF.

This clone was observed a single time. The chain couples TRBV28 to TRBJ2-3, with D perhaps TRBD1 or TRBD2 (5 bases each). Trimming shortened V by 1 base and J by 4 bases, and 18 bases separated the two germline ends. CDR3 size: 17 residues. CDR1 and CDR2 (germline): MDHEN, SYDVKM. CDR3 sequence: CASSLFVGTHEPDTQYF. The CDR3 DNA sequence: TGTGCCAGCAGTTTATTCGTAGGGACCCATGAACCAGATACGCAGTATTTT.

V and J are TRBV5-4 and TRBJ1-4; D unclear. This CDR3 is built from 14 residues. Trimming took off 0 bases at V and 10 bases at J, with 13 bases between the two ends. Germline-derived CDR1 and CDR2 are SGHNT and YYREEE (reference sequence). This CDR3 reads CASSLAPPGGKLFF. In DNA form, the CDR3 reads TGTGCCAGCAGCTTGGCACCTCCTGGAGGAAAACTGTTTTTT. Combining the CDR3 with reference TRBV5-4 and TRBJ1-4 gives the whole variable domain ETGVTQSPTHLIKTRGQQVTLRCSSQSGHNTVSWYQQALGQGPQFIFQYYREEENGRGNFPPRFSGLQFPNYSSELNVNALELDDSALYLCASSLAPPGGKLFFGSGTQLSVL.

V gene TRBV28 combines with J gene TRBJ1-5; D is ambiguous. The CDR3 has 11 residues. The germline CDR1 and CDR2 sequences are MDHEN and SYDVKM. Deletions cut 3 bases from V and 7 bases from J, with 4 bases between. The DNA of the CDR3 is TGTGCCAGCAGTTTCCGCCAGCCCCAGCATTTT. Translating it yields CASSFRQPQHF.

The chain links TRBV7-6 to TRBJ2-5; 9 bases are a match to TRBD2. Germline-derived CDR1 and CDR2 are SGHVS and FNYEAQ. Unmatched junction bases numbered 13, after V lost 5 bases and J lost 9 bases. The CDR3 is 15 amino acids. DNA for the CDR3: TGTGCCAGCAGCCTCCCGGGACTAGCCGGAGCGGCCCAGTACTTC. It specifies CASSLPGLAGAAQYF.

The chain joins TRBV6-1 to TRBJ1-1; D remains unclear. Germline V gene data show CDR1 as MNHNS and CDR2 as SASEGT. V lost 5 bases, J lost 8 bases, and 12 bases lay in between. The CDR3 totals 12 residues. The DNA of the CDR3 is TGTGCCAGCAGTTCCCCGTGGGGAGAAGCTTTCTTT. As protein: CASSSPWGEAFF.

J is TRBJ2-4 and V is TRBV29-1; perhaps D is TRBD1 or TRBD2 (5 bases each). The V gene's germline CDR1 is SQVTM and CDR2 ANQGSEA. The CDR3 is 14 residues long. The V end was cut by 5 bases, the J end by 8 bases, with 19 bases between. CDR3 sequence (DNA): TGCAGCGTTACCCTCGGGGCAGCAATGGACATTCAGTACTTC. Its translation: CSVTLGAAMDIQYF. The full variable domain, rest sourced from reference TRBV29-1 and TRBJ2-4, is SAVISQKPSRDICQRGTSLTIQCQVDSQVTMMFWYRQQPGQSLTLIATANQGSEATYESGFVIDKFPISRPNLTFSTLTVSNMSPEDSSIYLCSVTLGAAMDIQYFGAGTRLSVL.

The chain links TRBV4-1 to TRBJ2-3; 7 nucleotides line up with TRBD2. V lost 0 bases, J lost 1 base, and 1 base stayed unmatched. This CDR3 comprises 15 residues. Germline CDR1 MGHRA, CDR2 YSYEKL. The CDR3 region has the DNA TGCGCCAGCAGCCAAGAGGGGAGGGGCACAGATACGCAGTATTTT. Protein product: CASSQEGRGTDTQYF.

The chain links TRBV2 to TRBJ2-7; perhaps TRBD2 as D (6 bases). CDR1 and CDR2 (germline): SNHLY, FYNNEI. The CDR3 extends over 16 amino acids. V lost 6 bases, J lost 5 bases, and 23 bases lay in between. Written as DNA, the CDR3 is TGTGCCAGCAGGCACCTTCCGGGAGACGGTTCCCACGAGCAGTACTTC. It encodes CASRHLPGDGSHEQYF.

The chain joins TRBV4-3 to TRBJ1-4, with 10 bases aligning to TRBD1. With 0 bases clipped from V and 7 bases from J, the junction kept 8 bases outside the gene matches. CDR3 length: 17 residues. CDR1 and CDR2 (germline): LGHNA, YSLEER. The CDR3 protein is CASSQDYGTGDREKLFF. Written as DNA, the CDR3 is TGCGCCAGCAGCCAAGATTATGGGACAGGGGATCGTGAAAAACTGTTTTTT.

The genes are TRBV7-2 and TRBJ1-6; 9 bases are shared with TRBD1. Germline CDR1 reads SGHTA; CDR2 reads FQGNSA. Trimming cost V 5 bases and J 9 bases; bases outside gene matches: 8. CDR3 length: 15 residues. CDR3 amino acids: CASSPYRGQGSPLHF. The CDR3 DNA reads TGTGCCAGCAGCCCCTACAGGGGGCAGGGTTCACCCCTCCACTTT.

A single count supports this clone. As DNA, the CDR3 is TGTGCCAGCAGCGAGACAGCAGGCACCGGGGAGCTGTTTTTT. Translation: CASSETAGTGELFF. The chain has TRBV9 and TRBJ2-2; the D gene is possibly TRBD1 (5 bases). Germline assignment: CDR1 SGDLS and CDR2 YYNGEE. V was cut by 3 bases and J by 4 bases, with 10 bases left in between. The CDR3 runs 14 residues. Full variable domain (missing parts from reference TRBV9 and TRBJ2-2): DSGVTQTPKHLITATGQRVTLRCSPRSGDLSVYWYQQSLDQGLQFLIQYYNGEERAKGNILERFSAQQFPDLHSELNLSSLELGDSALYFCASSETAGTGELFFGEGSRLTVL.

This chain uses TRBV5-4 with TRBJ2-2, with 10 bases aligning to TRBD1. J was trimmed by 8 bases and V by 3 bases; bases with no gene match: 7. CDR1 is SGHNT and CDR2 is YYREEE in the germline V gene (reference sequence). This CDR3 contains 15 residues. The CDR3 region has the DNA TGTGCCAGCAGCTCTCCGGGACAGGGGATGGGGGAGCTGTTTTTT. Protein product: CASSSPGQGMGELFF.

This chain uses TRBV6-1 with TRBJ2-1, with 10 bases aligning to TRBD1. CDR3 length: 16 residues. J lost 4 bases, V lost 6 bases, and 9 bases had no gene match. Germline CDR1 reads MNHNS; CDR2 reads SASEGT. Written as DNA, the CDR3 is TGTGCCAGCAGAGAAACTCCGGGACAGGGGTACAATGAGCAGTTCTTC. Its protein product is CASRETPGQGYNEQFF.

V and J are TRBV28 and TRBJ1-5, with D unclear. V was shortened by 10 bases and J by 0 bases, with 13 bases between the two germline ends. Germline CDR1 MDHEN, CDR2 SYDVKM. The CDR3 has 14 residues. CDR3 bases: TGTGCCACCCTTGTAGAATATAGCAATCAGCCCCAGCATTTT. Translation: CATLVEYSNQPQHF.

The V and J genes are TRBV13 and TRBJ1-1; no reliable D call. Germline V lookup: CDR1 PRHDT, CDR2 FYEKMQ (reference sequence). The CDR3 sequence is 13 residues long. The V and J ends lost 2 bases and 1 base respectively, with 5 bases between them. The CDR3 loop reads CASSLTGNTEAFF. CDR3 nucleotide sequence: TGTGCCAGCAGCTTAACTGGGAACACTGAAGCTTTCTTT. Using reference TRBV13 and TRBJ1-1 for the parts outside the CDR3, the full variable domain is AAGVIQSPRHLIKEKRETATLKCYPIPRHDTVYWYQQGPGQDPQFLISFYEKMQSDKGSIPDRFSAQQFSDYHSELNMSSLELGDSALYFCASSLTGNTEAFFGQGTRLTVV.

This sequence joins TRBV10-3 and TRBJ2-7; D is uncertain. The germline V gene encodes CDR1 ENHRY and CDR2 SYGVKD. Trimming took 3 bases from V and 5 from J, leaving 11 bases between them. This CDR3 region has 13 residues. The CDR3, as DNA: TGTGCCATCAGTGACTCCCAAGTGGACGAGCAGTACTTC. Encoded protein: CAISDSQVDEQYF.

V and J are TRBV10-3 and TRBJ2-7; 7 positions agree with TRBD1. The J segment lost 2 bases and the V segment lost 4 bases, leaving 5 bases of the junction unmatched. Germline values: CDR1 ENHRY, CDR2 SYGVKD. The CDR3 is made up of 14 amino acids. CDR3 region: CAISGVQGAYEQYF. As DNA, the CDR3 is TGTGCCATCAGTGGGGTCCAGGGGGCCTACGAGCAGTACTTC.

The genes are TRBV9 and TRBJ1-2; 8 bases match TRBD1. The CDR3 extends over 16 amino acids. Germline CDR1 is SGDLS and CDR2 is YYNGEE. V shed 3 bases, J shed 5 bases, and the junction held 12 bases outside the gene matches. The CDR3 here is CASSERDRPSGYGYTF. Here the CDR3 DNA reads TGTGCCAGCAGCGAGCGGGACAGGCCCTCAGGGTATGGCTACACCTTC.

This chain uses TRBV11-3 with TRBJ2-2; unclear D gene. Trimming removed 0 bases at V and 4 bases at J, with 6 bases between. Germline CDR1 and CDR2: SGHNT and YENEEA. There are 14 residues in the CDR3. As DNA, the CDR3 is TGTGCCAGCAGCTTAGAAGCGCGCACCGGGGAGCTGTTTTTT. Protein product: CASSLEARTGELFF.

V gene TRBV5-4 combines with J gene TRBJ2-1; 8 bases line up with TRBD2. Per germline, CDR1 SGHNT and CDR2 YYREEE (reference sequence). The CDR3 consists of 15 residues. V gave up 2 bases and J gave up 7 bases; unmatched junction bases: 8. The CDR3 DNA is TGTGCCAGCAGCTTTGATCGCGGGGGGTGGAATGAGCAGTTCTTC. Its protein is CASSFDRGGWNEQFF.

This chain uses TRBV27 with TRBJ2-7; D unclear. The CDR3 has 14 residues. With 3 bases removed from V and 3 bases from J, the gap between germline ends came to 12 bases. Germline lookup yields CDR1 MNHEY and CDR2 SMNVEV (reference sequence). The CDR3 sequence: CASSFQRLHYEQYF. Here the CDR3 DNA reads TGTGCCAGCAGTTTCCAGAGGCTACACTACGAGCAGTACTTC.

J is TRBJ2-2 and V is TRBV19; D remains ambiguous. CDR1 and CDR2 from the germline V gene are LNHDA and SQIVND (reference sequence). V shed 4 bases and J shed 4 bases, with 13 bases lying between them. CDR3 size: 15 residues. CDR3 sequence (DNA): TGTGCCAGTAGTACCGAAGGTCTCGGCACCGGGGAGCTGTTTTTT. Protein: CASSTEGLGTGELFF. Based on the CDR3 plus reference TRBV19 and TRBJ2-2, the full variable domain is DGGITQSPKYLFRKEGQNVTLSCEQNLNHDAMYWYRQDPGQGLRLIYYSQIVNDFQKGDIAEGYSVSREKKESFPLTVTSAQKNPTAFYLCASSTEGLGTGELFFGEGSRLTVL.

This chain links TRBV5-8 with TRBJ1-4; 7 bases fit TRBD1. V dropped 4 bases and J dropped 7; count of bases not matched to a gene: 10. Germline CDR1 SGHTS, CDR2 YDEGEE. The CDR3 has 15 residues. CDR3 sequence: CASSRETGLGEKLFF. Here the CDR3 DNA reads TGTGCCAGCAGCAGGGAGACAGGGTTGGGTGAAAAACTGTTTTTT.

J is TRBJ1-2 and V is TRBV7-2, with a tentative D call TRBD1 (6 bases). From germline, CDR1 is SGHTA and CDR2 FQGNSA. Trimming stripped 5 bases from V and 4 bases from J, with 11 bases between. This CDR3 comprises 13 residues. In DNA, the CDR3 is TGTGCCAGCAGCGGGGGGCGGTTCTATGGCTACACCTTC. This codes for CASSGGRFYGYTF.